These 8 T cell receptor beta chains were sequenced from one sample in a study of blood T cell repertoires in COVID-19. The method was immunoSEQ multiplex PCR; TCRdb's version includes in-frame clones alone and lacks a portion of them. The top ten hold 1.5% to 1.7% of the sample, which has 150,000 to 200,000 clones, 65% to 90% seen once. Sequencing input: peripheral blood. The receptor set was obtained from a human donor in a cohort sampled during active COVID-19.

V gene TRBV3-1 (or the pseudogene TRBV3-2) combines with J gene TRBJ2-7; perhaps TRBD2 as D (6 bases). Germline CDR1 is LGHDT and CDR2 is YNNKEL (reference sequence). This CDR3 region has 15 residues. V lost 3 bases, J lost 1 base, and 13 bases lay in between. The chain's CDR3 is CASSQPAGLSYEQYF. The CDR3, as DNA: TGTGCCAGCAGCCAGCCGGCGGGGCTTTCCTACGAGCAGTACTTC.

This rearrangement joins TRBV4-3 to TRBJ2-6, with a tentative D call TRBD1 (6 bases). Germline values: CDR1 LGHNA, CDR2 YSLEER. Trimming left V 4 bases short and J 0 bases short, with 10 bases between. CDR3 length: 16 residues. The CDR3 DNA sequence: TGCGCCAGCAGCCCTAGGGGGACCTCTGGGGCCAACGTCCTGACTTTC. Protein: CASSPRGTSGANVLTF.

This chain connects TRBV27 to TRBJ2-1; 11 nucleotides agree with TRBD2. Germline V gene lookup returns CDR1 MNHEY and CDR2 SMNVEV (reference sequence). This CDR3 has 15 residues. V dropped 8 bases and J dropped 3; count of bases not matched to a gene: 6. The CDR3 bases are TGTGCCAGCTCCCAAGGGACTAGCGGCTACAATGAGCAGTTCTTC. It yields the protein CASSQGTSGYNEQFF.

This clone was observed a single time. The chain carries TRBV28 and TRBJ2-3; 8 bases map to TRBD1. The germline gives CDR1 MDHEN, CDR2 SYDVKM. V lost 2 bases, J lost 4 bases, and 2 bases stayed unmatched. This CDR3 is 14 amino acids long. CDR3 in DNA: TGTGCCAGCAGTTTAACACAGGGGGCAGATACGCAGTATTTT. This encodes CASSLTQGADTQYF.

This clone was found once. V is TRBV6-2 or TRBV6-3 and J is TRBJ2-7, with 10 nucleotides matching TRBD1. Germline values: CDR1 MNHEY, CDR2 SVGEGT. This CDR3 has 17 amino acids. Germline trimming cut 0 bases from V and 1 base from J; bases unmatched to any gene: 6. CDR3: CASSYSLPGQGSYEQYF. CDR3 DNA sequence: TGTGCCAGCAGTTACTCGCTGCCGGGACAGGGGTCCTACGAGCAGTACTTC.

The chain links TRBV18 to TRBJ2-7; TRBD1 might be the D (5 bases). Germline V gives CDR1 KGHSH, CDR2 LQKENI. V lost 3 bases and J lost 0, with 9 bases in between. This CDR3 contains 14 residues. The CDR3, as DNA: TGTGCCAGCTCACCGGACAAGAGCTCCTACGAGCAGTACTTC. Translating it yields CASSPDKSSYEQYF. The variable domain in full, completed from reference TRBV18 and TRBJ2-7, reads NAGVMQNPRHLVRRRGQEARLRCSPMKGHSHVYWYRQLPEEGLKFMVYLQKENIIDESGMPKERFSAEFPKEGPSILRIQQVVRGDSAAYFCASSPDKSSYEQYFGPGTRLTVT.

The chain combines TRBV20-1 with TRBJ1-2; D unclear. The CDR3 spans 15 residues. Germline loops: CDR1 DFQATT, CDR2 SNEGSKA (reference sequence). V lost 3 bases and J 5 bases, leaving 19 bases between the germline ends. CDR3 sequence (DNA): TGCAGTGCTAGTGGCAGGTCTAAGCAGGCGTATGGCTACACCTTC. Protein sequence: CSASGRSKQAYGYTF.

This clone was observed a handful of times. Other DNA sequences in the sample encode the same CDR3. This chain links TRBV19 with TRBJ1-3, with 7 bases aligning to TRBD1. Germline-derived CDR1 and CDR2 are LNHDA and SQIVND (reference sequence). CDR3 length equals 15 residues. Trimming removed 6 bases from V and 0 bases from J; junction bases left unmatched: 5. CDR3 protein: CASRRDRVSGNTIYF. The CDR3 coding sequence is TGTGCCAGTAGACGGGACAGAGTCTCTGGAAACACCATATATTTT.